This T cell receptor (beta chain) is drawn from a study of cytomegalovirus exposure and HLA in healthy donors. This clone has more than one count but fewer than ten. The PCR was carried out with 60 Vbeta primers and 13 Jbeta primers. Measured with immunoSEQ multiplex PCR; TCRdb has only the in-frame clones, and not every one. This repertoire shows under 200,000 clones, 79% found once; its top ten account for approximately 2.4%. Unmatched junction bases numbered 5, after V lost 1 base and J lost 1 base. CDR1 and CDR2 from the germline V gene are SGHRS and YFSETQ. The CDR3 is made up of 16 amino acids. This sequence joins TRBV5-1 and TRBJ2-3; 8 bases line up with TRBD1. This TCR derives from a woman in her 50s in good health and CMV-seronegative. Material: PBMCs. CDR3 in amino acids: CASSLSRGLGTDTQYF. CDR3 sequence (DNA): TGCGCCAGCAGCTTGTCCAGGGGGCTCGGCACAGATACGCAGTATTTT.